These 9 T cell receptor beta chains were all obtained from the same sample, sequenced in a study of beta chain features in type 1 diabetes. The sequenced template was cDNA made from the entire isolated RNA. This table comes from immunoSEQ multiplex PCR, and its TCRdb copy is limited to in-frame clones, with some not included. The sample includes about 16,000 clones, roughly two thirds of them seen just once. Their target antigens are unknown. Findings of the study overall: Across all four CD4+ subsets, people with type 1 diabetes showed modestly shorter TCRB CDR3s.

The sample was stem cell memory CD4+ T cells from blood. Receptor source: a man between 25 and 39 years old with type 1 diabetes.

This clone has only a few counts. The chain combines TRBV18 with TRBJ1-5, with D unclear. In germline, CDR1 is KGHSH, CDR2 LQKENI. The CDR3 consists of 15 residues. Trimming stripped 3 bases from V and 2 bases from J, with 11 bases between. The DNA for the CDR3 is TGTGCCAGCTCACCGGCGGGAGGAGGCAATCAGCCCCAGCATTTT. The encoded protein is CASSPAGGGNQPQHF.

In this sample, this clone turned up a few times. This rearrangement joins TRBV25-1 to TRBJ2-5; no definite D call. The length of the CDR3 is 14 residues. CDR1 and CDR2 from the germline V gene are MGHDK and SYGVNS. Between the trimmed V and J ends, which lost 1 base and 4 bases, there was a span of 10 bases. CDR3 loop: CASSESGDLETQYF. The CDR3 bases are TGTGCCAGCAGTGAATCCGGAGATCTAGAGACCCAGTACTTC.

The CDR3 DNA is TGCGCCAGCAGCGAGGTTGTTAATTCACCCCTCCACTTT. Translating gives CASSEVVNSPLHF. V gene TRBV5-1 combines with J gene TRBJ1-6; D uncertain. CDR3 size: 13 residues. V gave up 4 bases and J gave up 6 bases, with 8 bases separating them. In germline, CDR1 is SGHRS, CDR2 YFSETQ.

The genes are TRBV7-2 and TRBJ1-2; D perhaps matches TRBD1 (5 bases). This CDR3 spans 15 amino acids. Germline assignment: CDR1 SGHTA and CDR2 FQGNSA. V gave up 4 bases and J gave up 6 bases, with 18 bases separating them. This chain's CDR3 is CASSSTKGMTDGYTF. The CDR3, as DNA: TGTGCCAGCAGCTCAACCAAAGGAATGACAGATGGCTACACCTTC.

The chain has TRBV7-9 and TRBJ1-1; 7 nucleotides agree with TRBD1. Germline CDR1 reads SEHNR; CDR2 reads FQNEAQ (reference sequence). With 1 base clipped from V and 5 bases from J, the junction kept 4 bases outside the gene matches. The CDR3 loop spans 14 amino acids. The CDR3 sequence: CASSLVGTDTEAFF. In DNA form, the CDR3 reads TGTGCCAGCAGCTTAGTGGGGACAGATACTGAAGCTTTCTTT.

The chain links TRBV18 to TRBJ1-2; D is unclear. Trimming stripped 3 bases from V and 4 bases from J, with 15 bases between. This CDR3 region has 15 residues. CDR1 is KGHSH and CDR2 is LQKENI in the germline V gene. In DNA form, the CDR3 reads TGTGCCAGCTCACCGGAGTCCCTCCGGCGCTATGGCTACACCTTC. Its translation: CASSPESLRRYGYTF.

The chain uses TRBV7-9 and TRBJ1-1; tentative D call: TRBD1 (5 bases). Trimming pared 5 bases from V and 6 bases from J, leaving 13 bases between. Germline V gene data show CDR1 as SEHNR and CDR2 as FQNEAQ (reference sequence). This CDR3 region has 13 residues. This CDR3 is CASSAQGDAEAFF. The DNA for the CDR3 is TGTGCCAGCAGCGCTCAGGGTGATGCTGAAGCTTTCTTT.

J is TRBJ2-1 and V is TRBV5-1; 9 nucleotides match TRBD2. The CDR3 extends over 15 amino acids. The V gene's germline CDR1 is SGHRS and CDR2 YFSETQ. V lost 5 bases and J lost 8; bases outside the gene matches: 11. Written as DNA, the CDR3 is TGCGCCAGCAGTCCCGGGACTAGCTTCGTCGATGAGCAGTTCTTC. It is translated as CASSPGTSFVDEQFF.

The V and J genes are TRBV5-6 and TRBJ2-7; TRBD1 might be the D (6 bases). The germline V gene encodes CDR1 SGHDT and CDR2 YYEEEE. The CDR3 extends over 14 amino acids. The V and J ends lost 1 base and 2 bases respectively, with 10 bases between them. CDR3 in DNA: TGTGCCAGCAGCTTGTACAGGGAGACCTACGAGCAGTACTTC. It codes for CASSLYRETYEQYF.